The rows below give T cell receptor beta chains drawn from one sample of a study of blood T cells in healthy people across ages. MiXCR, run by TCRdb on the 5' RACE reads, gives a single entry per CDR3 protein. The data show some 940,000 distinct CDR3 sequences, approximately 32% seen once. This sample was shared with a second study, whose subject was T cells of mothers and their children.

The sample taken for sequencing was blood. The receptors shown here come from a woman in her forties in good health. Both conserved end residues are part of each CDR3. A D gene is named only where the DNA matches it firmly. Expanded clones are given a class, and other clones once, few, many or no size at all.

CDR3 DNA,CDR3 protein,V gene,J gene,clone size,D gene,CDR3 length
TGCAGTGCCCGGCACTGGGATAGTGGGCCAGATACGCAGTATTTT,CSARHWDSGPDTQYF,TRBV20-1,TRBJ2-3,.,.,15
TGTGCCAGCTCCGGACTGACCTACGGGCAGTACTTC,CASSGLTYGQYF,TRBV12-3/TRBV12-4,TRBJ2-7,few,.,12
TGCAGTGCTAGAAGACAGGGGGCCTACAATGAGCAGTTCTTC,CSARRQGAYNEQFF,TRBV20-1,TRBJ2-1,many,TRBD1,14
TGTGCCAGCAGTGACCCGGGACAGGGATACAATGAGCAGTTCTTC,CASSDPGQGYNEQFF,TRBV7-9,TRBJ2-1,few,TRBD1,15
TGTGCCAGCAGTGTACCACCGCCCGGGACAGGGAGATCCTACGAGCAGTACTTC,CASSVPPPGTGRSYEQYF,TRBV28,TRBJ2-7,.,TRBD1,18
TGTGCCAGCAGGACCCTTGACCGAATAGGGGGCAATGAGCAGTTCTTC,CASRTLDRIGGNEQFF,TRBV7-8,TRBJ2-1,few,.,16
TGCAGTGCTAGAGGACTAGCGGGGGTCCATTACAATGAGCAGTTCTTC,CSARGLAGVHYNEQFF,TRBV20-1,TRBJ2-1,.,TRBD2,16
TGTGCCAGCAGTTTATTCGCCGGGGAGCTGTTTTTT,CASSLFAGELFF,TRBV28,TRBJ2-2,.,.,12
TGCAGTGCTAGAGATCCGGGACTAGCGGCGGAAGCCCAGTACTTC,CSARDPGLAAEAQYF,TRBV20-1,TRBJ2-5,.,TRBD2,15
TGTGCCAGCACCAGGGTCCCCTACGAGCAGTACTTC,CASTRVPYEQYF,TRBV28,TRBJ2-7,many,.,12
TGTGCCAGCAGCTTAATGGACACTGAAGCTTTCTTT,CASSLMDTEAFF,TRBV7-9,TRBJ1-1,many,.,12
TGTGCCAGCAGACTAGCGGACCGGAACACCGGGGAGCTGTTTTTT,CASRLADRNTGELFF,TRBV12-3/TRBV12-4,TRBJ2-2,few,TRBD2,15
TGTGCCAGCAGCCCTGCGGGGGGGGCCGTTAATGAAAAACTGTTTTTT,CASSPAGGAVNEKLFF,TRBV28,TRBJ1-4,.,.,16
TGTGCCAGCAGCCAGTCGGCGGGGGTGGGAGATACGCAGTATTTT,CASSQSAGVGDTQYF,TRBV4-2,TRBJ2-3,.,TRBD2,15
TGCAGTGCTATTTCTGACGCGGGGTCGGGGGAGACCCAGTACTTC,CSAISDAGSGETQYF,TRBV20-1,TRBJ2-5,many,.,15
TGTGCCAGCAGCTCCCAGACTAGAATCAATGAGCAGTACTTC,CASSSQTRINEQYF,TRBV7-9,TRBJ2-7,.,.,14
TGCGCCAGCAGCCAAGATCCCCGGACTAGCGGGGGGGCGTACAATGAGCAGTTCTTC,CASSQDPRTSGGAYNEQFF,TRBV4-1,TRBJ2-1,.,TRBD2,19
TGCAGCGCGGGTCCTAGGCCGTTCTTC,CSAGPRPFF,TRBV29-1,TRBJ2-1,.,.,9
TGTGCCAGCTCACTTGGGGCATCCCCCTCCTACGAGCAGTACTTC,CASSLGASPSYEQYF,TRBV18,TRBJ2-7,many,.,15
TGTGCCAGCAGCTTCTCGGGGACAGGGGCCTACGAGCAGTACTTC,CASSFSGTGAYEQYF,TRBV7-8,TRBJ2-7,many,TRBD1,15
TGCGCCAGCAGCCTGGTGCCCACAGGGAACTATGGCTACACCTTC,CASSLVPTGNYGYTF,TRBV5-1,TRBJ1-2,few,.,15
TGCGCCAGCAGAGACAACAGGGATCAGCCCCAGCATTTT,CASRDNRDQPQHF,TRBV10-2,TRBJ1-5,many,.,13
TGTGCCAGCAGCCAAGTACAGGGGAAGGACACTGAAGCTTTCTTT,CASSQVQGKDTEAFF,TRBV3-1,TRBJ1-1,.,TRBD1,15
TGTGCCAGCCGAAAACAGGGGATTCAGCCCCAGCATTTT,CASRKQGIQPQHF,TRBV12-3/TRBV12-4,TRBJ1-5,few,TRBD1,13
TGCAGTGCTAGAGATCCGGGGGCGCAGAATCAGCCCCAGCATTTT,CSARDPGAQNQPQHF,TRBV20-1,TRBJ1-5,once,.,15
TGCAGTGCATCCCCAGGGCGGGGGGCCGCGGAAGAGACCCAGTTCTTC,CSASPGRGAAEETQFF,TRBV20-1,TRBJ2-1,.,TRBD2,16
TGTGCCAGCAGGGTCCCGGGTCCGGGATCACCCCTCCACTTT,CASRVPGPGSPLHF,TRBV28,TRBJ1-6,few,.,14
TGTGCCAGCAGTGCACAGGGGGGACCCACAGATACGCAGTATTTT,CASSAQGGPTDTQYF,TRBV6-6,TRBJ2-3,few,TRBD1,15
TGTGCCAGCAGTCTACTGCCGGGACCCAACACTGAAGCTTTCTTT,CASSLLPGPNTEAFF,TRBV28,TRBJ1-1,.,.,15
TGCGGTGCCCACGCGGGGCGCTGGGAGCAGTACTTC,CGAHAGRWEQYF,TRBV20-1,TRBJ2-7,many,.,12
TGCGCCAGCAGCCTTATATTGGGCACTGAAGCTTTCTTT,CASSLILGTEAFF,TRBV4-1,TRBJ1-1,.,.,13
TGTGCCTCGAGCCGGGACAGGGTGGGAAGCACTGAAGCTTTCTTT,CASSRDRVGSTEAFF,TRBV7-6,TRBJ1-1,.,TRBD1,15
TGTGCCAGCAGTTACTCGACGTTTGGACGGGAGACTGAAGCTTTCTTT,CASSYSTFGRETEAFF,TRBV6-5,TRBJ1-1,few,.,16
TGTGCCAGCAGTTTTACACAGGGAGTTTCTGTGTACACCGGGGAGCTGTTTTTT,CASSFTQGVSVYTGELFF,TRBV6-5,TRBJ2-2,.,.,18
TGCATGGTCGCCGAGGGGTATGGCTACACCTTC,CMVAEGYGYTF,TRBV29-1,TRBJ1-2,many,.,11
TGTGCCACCACCCGGGGGCAGCGAGACTACGAGCAGTACTTC,CATTRGQRDYEQYF,TRBV15,TRBJ2-7,many,.,14
TGTGCCAGCTCCCGGGGGTCTCTCAGCAATCAGCCCCAGCATTTT,CASSRGSLSNQPQHF,TRBV2,TRBJ1-5,.,.,15
TGTGCCAGGTCGACAGATACGCAGTATTTT,CARSTDTQYF,TRBV9,TRBJ2-3,.,.,10
TGTGCCAGCAGCTTGGGGGGGTTCTCCTACAATGAGCAGTTCTTC,CASSLGGFSYNEQFF,TRBV5-6,TRBJ2-1,many,.,15
TGTGCCATCAGTGGGACGGGACAAACCTACGAGCAGTACTTC,CAISGTGQTYEQYF,TRBV10-3,TRBJ2-7,.,.,14
TGTGCCAGCAGTTTCTCCCTAGCGGGGTTATCAGATACGCAGTATTTT,CASSFSLAGLSDTQYF,TRBV28,TRBJ2-3,once,TRBD2,16
TGTGCCAGTAGCAGACAGGGGGAGAGCTCCTACGAGCAGTACTTC,CASSRQGESSYEQYF,TRBV19,TRBJ2-7,few,TRBD1,15